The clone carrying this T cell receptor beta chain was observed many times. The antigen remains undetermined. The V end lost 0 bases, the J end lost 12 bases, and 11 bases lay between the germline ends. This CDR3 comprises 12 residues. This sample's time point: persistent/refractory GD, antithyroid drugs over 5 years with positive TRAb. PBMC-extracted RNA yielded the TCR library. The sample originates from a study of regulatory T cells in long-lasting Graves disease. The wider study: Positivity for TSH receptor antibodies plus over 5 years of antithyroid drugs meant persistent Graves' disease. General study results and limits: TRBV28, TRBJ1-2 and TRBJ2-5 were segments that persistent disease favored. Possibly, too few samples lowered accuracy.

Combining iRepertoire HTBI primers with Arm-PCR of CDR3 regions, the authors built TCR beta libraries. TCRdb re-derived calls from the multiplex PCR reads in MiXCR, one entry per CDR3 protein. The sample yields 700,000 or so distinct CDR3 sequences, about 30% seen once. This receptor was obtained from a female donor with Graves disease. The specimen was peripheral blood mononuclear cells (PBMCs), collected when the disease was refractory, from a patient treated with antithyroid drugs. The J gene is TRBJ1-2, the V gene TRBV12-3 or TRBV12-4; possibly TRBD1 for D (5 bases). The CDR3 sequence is CASSLAFQGHTF. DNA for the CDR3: TGTGCCAGCAGTTTAGCCTTCCAGGGCCACACCTTC.